In its sample, the clone carrying this TCR beta chain was seen many times. What it binds is not known. Germline values: CDR1 SEHNR, CDR2 FQNEAQ (reference sequence). Trimming cost V 5 bases and J 1 base, with 23 bases left between them. The CDR3 contains 18 residues. As part of library construction, unique molecular identifiers were attached to individual cDNA molecules. TCRdb re-derived calls from the 5' RACE reads in MiXCR, one entry per CDR3 protein. The table shows 56,000 or so distinct CDR3 sequences, with about 14% occurring only once. This record comes from a study of early T cells in non-severe SARS-CoV-2 infection. Study summary: Sequencing input comprised bulk RNA from unsorted whole blood; chain pairing was not available.

General study results and limits: The matching step, a VDJdb search, favored anti-spike CD8 responses and missed private and CD4 specificities.

This TCR was recovered from an adult who was a healthcare worker with PCR-confirmed SARS-CoV-2 infection or an uninfected control (not recorded which). This chain uses TRBV7-9 with TRBJ1-1, with D maybe TRBD1 (5 bases). The sequences come from whole blood, collected at baseline. This CDR3 reads CASSPRDADQFQNTEAFF. The CDR3 DNA sequence: TGTGCCAGCAGCCCCCGGGACGCTGACCAATTCCAGAACACTGAAGCTTTCTTT.